The text below deals with one T cell receptor beta chain. Its cognate antigen is unknown. The data belong to a study of shared clonotypes between healthy human individuals. Findings of the study overall: Roughly 5% of naive CD4 clonotypes were common to several donors. Larger estimated richness was generally seen in naive subsets than in memory subsets. Against clonotypes common to all four donors, non-shared ones had lower generation probabilities.

Investigators spread the genomic DNA of each subset evenly over several immunoSEQ plates. TCRdb's copy holds only in-frame clones and misses some; the assay was immunoSEQ multiplex PCR. This table has about 680,000 clones, around three quarters appearing once. Trimming took 5 bases from V and 0 from J, leaving 10 bases between them. Germline V CDR1 and CDR2: SGHVS, FNYEAQ. The length of the CDR3 is 14 residues. Input material: memory CD4+ T cells sorted from blood. The subset was: CD45RA-negative fraction. The sequence came from a woman between 25 and 40 years old in good health. The chain has TRBV7-6 and TRBJ1-1; D gene ambiguous. CDR3 residues: CASSPQQLNTEAFF. The CDR3 DNA reads TGTGCCAGCAGCCCGCAACAGTTGAACACTGAAGCTTTCTTT.